The 28 T cell receptor beta chains given below trace back to one sample, sequenced in a study of identical twins. Using its own MiXCR run on the 5' RACE reads, TCRdb lists one record per CDR3 protein. The sample contains about 660,000 distinct CDR3 sequences, 8.6% of which appear only once. A further study also used this sample, focusing on yellow fever vaccine responses in identical twins.

The source material was PBMCs. Receptors were obtained from a woman aged 18-35 years in good health.

This clonotype was found a few times. The chain uses TRBV7-9 and TRBJ2-3; 8 positions match TRBD1. Germline-derived CDR1 and CDR2 are SEHNR and FQNEAQ (reference sequence). Losses at the gene ends were 5 bases for V and 10 bases for J; bases not matched to a gene: 11. The CDR3 totals 14 residues. This CDR3 is CASSGGTGNHPQYF. The CDR3 DNA reads as TGTGCCAGCAGCGGGGGGACAGGCAATCATCCGCAGTATTTT. Variable domain in full (rest from reference TRBV7-9 and TRBJ2-3): DTGVSQNPRHKITKRGQNVTFRCDPISEHNRLYWYRQTLGQGPEFLTYFQNEAQLEKSRLLSDRFSAERPKGSFSTLEIQRTEQGDSAMYLCASSGGTGNHPQYFGPGTRLTVL.

There are many counts of this clonotype. The CDR3 DNA reads TGCAGCGTTGTTCTAGCGGGACGCTCGAGCACCGGGGAGCTGTTTTTT. This translates into CSVVLAGRSSTGELFF. The rearrangement joins TRBV29-1 to TRBJ2-2; 9 bases agree with TRBD2. Germline V gene lookup returns CDR1 SQVTM and CDR2 ANQGSEA. With 4 bases clipped from V and 4 bases from J, the junction kept 10 bases outside the gene matches. The CDR3 length is 16 residues.

The chain uses TRBV9 and TRBJ1-2, with D possibly TRBD1 on 6 matching bases. The ends were cut back, 3 bases at V and 0 bases at J, with 12 bases in the middle. Germline V gene lookup returns CDR1 SGDLS and CDR2 YYNGEE. The CDR3 extends over 15 amino acids. The chain's CDR3 is CASSGTRQANYGYTF. As DNA, the CDR3 is TGTGCCAGCAGCGGAACAAGACAGGCTAACTATGGCTACACCTTC.

A few counts support this clonotype. The genes are TRBV20-1 and TRBJ2-3; 9 bases are shared with TRBD2. Germline V gene data show CDR1 as DFQATT and CDR2 as SNEGSKA (reference sequence). CDR3 length: 17 residues. Germline trimming cut 0 bases from V and 5 bases from J; bases unmatched to any gene: 12. CDR3 region: CSARDGLAGTRGDTQYF. Written as DNA, the CDR3 is TGCAGTGCTAGAGACGGCCTAGCGGGGACCCGGGGAGATACGCAGTATTTT.

The chain employs TRBV7-9 and TRBJ2-7; 7 bases agree with TRBD2. Germline-derived CDR1 and CDR2 are SEHNR and FQNEAQ (reference sequence). Trimming cost V 3 bases and J 3 bases; bases outside gene matches: 11. The CDR3 sequence is 16 residues long. The CDR3 bases are TGTGCCAGCAGCTTGATACTGGCGGGGGAGGACTACGAGCAGTACTTC. Translation gives CASSLILAGEDYEQYF.

The chain links TRBV6-6 to TRBJ1-4; TRBD1 might be the D (5 bases). Germline loops: CDR1 MNHNY, CDR2 SVGAGI (reference sequence). V was clipped by 6 bases and J by 8 bases, with 13 bases between them. The CDR3 spans 13 residues. In DNA form, the CDR3 reads TGTGCCAGCAGGAATCCACAGGAAGAAAAACTGTTTTTT. As protein: CASRNPQEEKLFF.

This clonotype came up many times. The chain couples TRBV29-1 to TRBJ2-7; perhaps TRBD2 as D (6 bases). CDR3 length equals 13 residues. V was cut by 6 bases and J by 3 bases, with 15 bases left in between. The germline V gene encodes CDR1 SQVTM and CDR2 ANQGSEA. CDR3 coding DNA: TGCAGCGTCCTAGTCGGGGGAAGCTACGAGCAGTACTTC. It codes for CSVLVGGSYEQYF.

This clonotype was detected only once. The rearrangement uses TRBV18 and TRBJ2-5; D is unresolved. This CDR3 is built from 14 residues. Germline CDR1 reads KGHSH; CDR2 reads LQKENI. The V end was cut by 0 bases, the J end by 1 base, with 6 bases between. DNA of the CDR3: TGTGCCAGCTCACCACCGATCAGCCAAGAGACCCAGTACTTC. Translated: CASSPPISQETQYF.

The V call is TRBV28, the J call TRBJ1-2; D possibly corresponds to TRBD1 (5 bases). The V end lost 7 bases, the J end lost 6 bases, and 24 bases lay between the germline ends. CDR1 MDHEN and CDR2 SYDVKM come from the germline V gene. The CDR3 runs 16 residues. CDR3 sequence: CASTNIGTSFRDGYTF. The CDR3 region has the DNA TGTGCCAGCACCAATATCGGGACTTCTTTCCGAGATGGCTACACCTTC.

This clonotype was observed many times. This chain links TRBV4-2 with TRBJ2-3, with D unresolved. Trimming shortened V by 1 base and J by 6 bases, and 5 bases separated the two germline ends. This CDR3 is 12 amino acids long. Germline CDR1 is LGHNA and CDR2 is YNFKEQ. For the CDR3, the DNA is TGTGCCAGCAGCCAAGTTTTGGATACGCAGTATTTT. This gives the protein CASSQVLDTQYF.

V gene TRBV5-4 combines with J gene TRBJ2-7; TRBD1 agrees at 10 bases. Germline trimming cut 3 bases from V and 5 bases from J; bases unmatched to any gene: 14. CDR3 length: 17 residues. Germline CDR1 reads SGHNT; CDR2 reads YYREEE (reference sequence). CDR3 region: CASSSPGTGVGSHEQYF. For the CDR3, the DNA is TGTGCCAGCAGCTCCCCCGGGACAGGGGTAGGTAGCCACGAGCAGTACTTC.

The genes are TRBV5-1 and TRBJ2-7; 10 bases fit TRBD1. The junction had 18 bases not matched to a gene; V was cut back by 4 bases and J by 2 bases. Germline V gene data show CDR1 as SGHRS and CDR2 as YFSETQ. This CDR3 is 19 amino acids long. The CDR3 DNA sequence: TGCGCCAGCAGCCCACGCCGGGACAGGGGAATCCCGACCACCTACGAGCAGTACTTC. Encoded protein: CASSPRRDRGIPTTYEQYF.

The J gene is TRBJ1-2, the V gene TRBV2; a possible D gene is TRBD1 (5 bases). The V end was cut by 3 bases, the J end by 7 bases, with 18 bases between. Germline V CDR1 and CDR2: SNHLY, FYNNEI. This CDR3 comprises 15 residues. The CDR3 region is CASSEVTGRYGGYTF. CDR3 DNA sequence: TGTGCCAGCAGTGAGGTAACAGGACGTTACGGTGGCTACACCTTC.

The chain combines TRBV9 with TRBJ1-5; tentatively, D is TRBD1 (6 bases). The CDR3 loop spans 14 amino acids. Trimming left V 2 bases short and J 5 bases short, with 11 bases between. From germline, CDR1 is SGDLS and CDR2 YYNGEE. The CDR3 coding sequence is TGTGCCAGCAGCGTCCTAAACAGGGATCAGCCCCAGCATTTT. The encoded protein is CASSVLNRDQPQHF.

The CDR3 DNA sequence: TGTGCCAGCAGTGATGGGCCGATTAATGAAAAACTGTTTTTT. It encodes CASSDGPINEKLFF. The gene calls are TRBV2 and TRBJ1-4; no reliable D call. The CDR3 extends over 14 amino acids. The germline CDR1 and CDR2 sequences are SNHLY and FYNNEI. Deletions cut 3 bases from V and 4 bases from J, with 9 bases between.

This clonotype has a handful of counts. The chain joins TRBV4-1 to TRBJ2-1; 14 nucleotides agree with TRBD2. The CDR3 contains 15 residues. J gave up 9 bases and V 7 bases, and 8 bases lay outside the gene matches. Germline V gene lookup returns CDR1 MGHRA and CDR2 YSYEKL. This CDR3 is CASNDGTSGSGEQFF. CDR3 DNA: TGCGCCAGCAACGACGGGACTAGCGGGAGCGGTGAGCAGTTCTTC.

This clonotype was seen repeatedly, ten times or more. The J gene is TRBJ2-1, the V gene TRBV29-1; D ambiguous. The germline V gene has CDR1 SQVTM and CDR2 ANQGSEA. The CDR3 extends over 14 amino acids. V was clipped by 5 bases and J by 0 bases, with 11 bases between them. CDR3 in DNA: TGCAGCGTTCTGCCTTTAAGCTCCTACAATGAGCAGTTCTTC. Protein product: CSVLPLSSYNEQFF.

V gene TRBV11-2 combines with J gene TRBJ2-1, with D perhaps matching TRBD2 (5 bases). Trimming took 8 bases from V and 9 from J, leaving 23 bases between them. The CDR3 runs to 15 residues. Germline V gene sequence: CDR1 SGHAT, CDR2 FQNNGV. CDR3 amino acids: CASLGSASLRTEQFF. The CDR3 bases are TGTGCCAGCCTCGGGTCTGCTAGCCTACGAACTGAGCAGTTCTTC.

The chain joins TRBV21-1 to TRBJ2-2; the DNA was not compared with TRBD1, the D call given in the table. TRBV21-1 is given as a pseudogene. This CDR3 is 16 amino acids long. For the CDR3, the DNA is TGTGCCAGCAGCAAAGGAGGAGGGACATACACCGGGGAGCTGTTTTTT. It encodes CASSKGGGTYTGELFF.

This clonotype was counted a few times. The V call is TRBV28, the J call TRBJ2-4, with D tentatively TRBD1 (5 bases). Looked up from germline, CDR1 is MDHEN and CDR2 is SYDVKM. This CDR3 has 16 residues. V was cut by 5 bases and J by 1 base, with 15 bases left in between. The CDR3 coding sequence is TGTGCCAGCAGTCCTCCAGGGAATTCGGCCAAAAACATTCAGTACTTC. Its protein is CASSPPGNSAKNIQYF.

This clonotype was picked up a small number of times. This CDR3 reads CASSFRTTSGIGANVLTF. In nucleotides, the CDR3 is TGTGCCAGCAGCTTTCGGACTACCAGCGGGATCGGGGCCAACGTCCTGACTTTC. This rearrangement joins TRBV11-1 to TRBJ2-6, with TRBD2 matching over 7 bases. CDR1 and CDR2 from the germline V gene are SGHAT and FQDESV (reference sequence). V gave up 3 bases and J gave up 4 bases; unmatched junction bases: 12. The CDR3 loop spans 18 amino acids. The entire variable domain, with the rest obtained from reference TRBV11-1 and TRBJ2-6, is as follows: EAEVAQSPRYKITEKSQAVAFWCDPISGHATLYWYRQILGQGPELLVQFQDESVVDDSQLPKDRFSAERLKGVDSTLKIQPAELGDSAMYLCASSFRTTSGIGANVLTFGAGSRLTVL.

This clonotype was counted at least ten times. This chain joins TRBV7-8 and TRBJ2-1; 7 positions agree with TRBD1. The CDR3 is made up of 18 amino acids. Germline lookup yields CDR1 SGHVS and CDR2 FQNEAQ. V lost 1 base, J lost 0 bases, and 9 bases stayed unmatched. The CDR3 DNA is TGTGCCAGCAGCTTAGAGATGTCGCGACAGGGCTCCTACAATGAGCAGTTCTTC. It yields the protein CASSLEMSRQGSYNEQFF.

This clonotype was observed a few times. V is TRBV12-3 or TRBV12-4 and J is TRBJ2-3; 9 bases fit TRBD2. This CDR3 comprises 17 residues. V lost 6 bases and J lost 0; bases outside the gene matches: 10. The CDR3 is CASSPRLAEISTDTQYF. The CDR3 DNA reads as TGTGCCAGCAGCCCCCGACTAGCGGAGATTAGCACAGATACGCAGTATTTT.

This clonotype has only a few counts. The chain couples TRBV6-2 or TRBV6-3 to TRBJ2-7; 11 nucleotides match TRBD2. The CDR3 consists of 20 residues. With 1 base clipped from V and 0 bases from J, the junction kept 14 bases outside the gene matches. Germline values: CDR1 MNHEY, CDR2 SVGEGT. In DNA, the CDR3 is TGTGCCAGCAGTTACTGGTACGTGGGACTAGCGGAAAAGAGCTCCTACGAGCAGTACTTC. Translated: CASSYWYVGLAEKSSYEQYF.

This clonotype was picked up many times. The chain has TRBV5-1 and TRBJ2-7; D gene ambiguous. The CDR3 consists of 14 residues. Per germline, CDR1 SGHRS and CDR2 YFSETQ. Trimming stripped 3 bases from V and 0 bases from J, with 10 bases between. CDR3 DNA: TGCGCCAGCAGCTCGGCGTTCACCTCCTACGAGCAGTACTTC. Its protein product is CASSSAFTSYEQYF.

The chain carries TRBV7-6 and TRBJ2-3; the match to TRBD1 covers 9 bases. With V trimmed by 1 base and J by 4 bases, 6 bases remained unmatched. This CDR3 has 16 residues. Germline CDR1 reads SGHVS; CDR2 reads FNYEAQ. The CDR3 reads CASSLGTGQGADTQYF. The CDR3 nucleotides read TGTGCCAGCAGCTTAGGCACGGGACAGGGCGCAGATACGCAGTATTTT.

This clonotype was found a few times. The V call is TRBV9, the J call TRBJ1-1; 11 nucleotides align to TRBD1. This CDR3 is 15 amino acids long. Germline-derived CDR1 and CDR2 are SGDLS and YYNGEE. The J segment lost 4 bases and the V segment lost 2 bases, leaving 4 bases of the junction unmatched. The CDR3 region is CASSVSGTGGTEAFF. In DNA, the CDR3 is TGTGCCAGCAGCGTTTCCGGGACAGGGGGCACTGAAGCTTTCTTT.

This clonotype was recorded a few times. The chain joins TRBV20-1 to TRBJ2-5; D call uncertain. There are 13 residues in the CDR3. The V end lost 2 bases, the J end lost 0 bases, and 7 bases lay between the germline ends. Germline CDR1 and CDR2: DFQATT and SNEGSKA (reference sequence). This chain's CDR3 is CSARMENQETQYF. The CDR3 nucleotides read TGCAGTGCTAGAATGGAGAACCAAGAGACCCAGTACTTC.